Each of the 20 T cell receptor beta chains below was sequenced from the same sample in a study of tumor and adjacent non-tumor tissue in lung cancer. The template was RNA from unsorted bulk tissue. The normal lung tissue was taken more than 3 cm from the tumor edge. A modified ARM-PCR protocol with three rounds of nested PCR amplified TCRbeta. TCRdb used MiXCR to reprocess the multiplex PCR reads, holding one entry per CDR3 protein. Among 60,000 or so distinct CDR3 sequences listed, 61% were seen once. The sequenced sample was distant non-tumor lung tissue. Receptors were obtained from a man between 70 and 80 years old with non-small cell lung cancer.

Note on this clonotype: At one of its ends the junction is not consistent with the germline gene, which may arise from a read error. This rearrangement joins TRBV12-3 or TRBV12-4 to TRBJ2-2, with no clear D. The CDR3 has 14 amino acids. This chain's CDR3 is CASSPLILKGELFF. CDR3 sequence (DNA): TGTGCGAGCAGTCCCCTGATACTTAAGGGGGAGCTGTTTTTT.

Comments on this clonotype: A much larger clone differs from this one at a single base, so this may be a read error. The chain joins TRBV28 to TRBJ2-7; D gene ambiguous. There are 11 residues in the CDR3. Looked up from germline, CDR1 is MDHEN and CDR2 is SYDVKM. CDR3 DNA: TGTGTCAGCAGTCACACCTACGAGCAGTACTTC. This codes for CVSSHTYEQYF.

The chain has TRBV6-5 and TRBJ2-7, with D possibly TRBD1 on 5 matching bases. CDR1 is MNHEY and CDR2 is SVGAGI in the germline V gene. The V and J ends lost 6 bases and 6 bases respectively, with 18 bases between them. This CDR3 has 14 amino acids. The CDR3 here is CASRPWRRGGEQYF. The CDR3 nucleotides are TGTGCCAGCAGACCCTGGCGTAGGGGCGGCGAGCAGTACTTC.

In regard to this clonotype: A much larger clone differs from this one at a single base, so this may be a read error. V is TRBV10-3 and J is TRBJ2-5; D gene ambiguous. The CDR3 has 13 amino acids. CDR1 is ENHRY and CDR2 is SYGVKD in the germline V gene. CDR3 protein: CAISDRSQDTQYF. CDR3 DNA: TGTGCCATCAGTGACCGCTCCCAAGATACCCAGTACTTC.

This clonotype was found once. One base away lies a much larger clone, so this may be a sequencing read error. This chain connects TRBV6-6 to TRBJ2-5, with 7 bases aligning to TRBD1. V lost 4 bases, J lost 5 bases, and 10 bases stayed unmatched. The CDR3 covers 15 residues. Germline values: CDR1 MNHNY, CDR2 SVGAGI (reference sequence). DNA for the CDR3: TGTGCCAGCAGTTTCCCCGGGACAGCGAGGGAGACCCAGTACTTC. Translation gives CASSFPGTARETQYF.

Comments on this clonotype: It may be a read error: a sequence one base away is much more abundant. V is TRBV5-4 and J is TRBJ2-5; D call uncertain. CDR1 and CDR2 (germline): SGHNT, YYREEE (reference sequence). This CDR3 has 13 residues. The CDR3 region is CASKAALQETRYF. The CDR3, as DNA: TGTGCCAGCAAGGCAGCCCTGCAAGAGACCCGGTACTTC.

This clonotype showed up many times. The chain is built from TRBV7-9 and TRBJ1-3; a possible D gene is TRBD1 (5 bases). The CDR3 extends over 14 amino acids. Trimming left V 1 base short and J 8 bases short, with 12 bases between. Germline V CDR1 and CDR2: SEHNR, FQNEAQ (reference sequence). CDR3 bases: TGTGCCAGCAGCTTAGGCTCAGGGATCGACACCATATATTTT. Translated, it gives CASSLGSGIDTIYF. Full variable domain (rest looked up from reference TRBV7-9 and TRBJ1-3): DTGVSQNPRHKITKRGQNVTFRCDPISEHNRLYWYRQTLGQGPEFLTYFQNEAQLEKSRLLSDRFSAERPKGSFSTLEIQRTEQGDSAMYLCASSLGSGIDTIYFGEGSWLTVV.

A remark on this clonotype: Given a much more abundant clone one base away, this may be a read error. The V and J genes are TRBV12-3 or TRBV12-4 and TRBJ2-3, with TRBD2 as a possible D gene (8 bases). This CDR3 has 15 amino acids. CDR3 sequence reads: CASTRREGAADMQYF. DNA for the CDR3: TGTGCCAGCACCCGTCGGGAGGGGGCCGCCGATATGCAGTATTTT.

The table lists this clonotype with many counts. No conserved phenylalanine or tryptophan is present at the end of the CDR3, so a read error is the likely explanation. The gene calls are TRBV10-3 and TRBJ1-5; maybe TRBD1 (6 bases). Germline V gene lookup returns CDR1 ENHRY and CDR2 SYGVKD. The CDR3 totals 13 residues. V shed 9 bases and J shed 1 base, with 10 bases lying between them. For the CDR3, the DNA is TGTGCCATTAACAGGGAGAGCAATCAGCCCCAGCATTTG. It is translated as CAINRESNQPQHL.

The chain has TRBV21-1 and TRBJ2-3; whether TRBD2, the table's D call, matches the DNA was not checked. TRBV21-1 is an annotated pseudogene. This CDR3 region has 14 residues. CDR3 sequence: CASNQLDNTDTQYF. In nucleotides, the CDR3 is TGTGCCAGCAACCAGCTAGACAACACAGATACGCAGTATTTT.

Comment on this clonotype: At one boundary the junction diverges from the germline segment, which might be a read error. The rearrangement uses TRBV6-1 and TRBJ1-4; 10 bases align to TRBD1. The CDR3 extends over 16 amino acids. Looked up from germline, CDR1 is MNHNS and CDR2 is SASEGT. The CDR3 nucleotides are TGTTCCAGCCGGGGACAGGGGAGTGGGACTGATGAAAAACTGTTTTTT. Translated: CSSRGQGSGTDEKLFF.

The chain links TRBV7-8 to TRBJ2-3; possibly TRBD1 for D (5 bases). Trimming removed 1 base from V and 13 bases from J, with 12 bases in between. Germline V lookup: CDR1 SGHVS, CDR2 FQNEAQ. This CDR3 spans 12 amino acids. The CDR3, as DNA: TGTGCCAGCAGCTTAGACGACAGAGATAAGTATTTT. It codes for CASSLDDRDKYF.

This clonotype was seen many times. This chain connects TRBV6-5 to TRBJ1-6; D gene uncertain. Germline-derived CDR1 and CDR2 are MNHEY and SVGAGI. This CDR3 spans 17 amino acids. Trimming pared 6 bases from V and 5 bases from J, leaving 20 bases between. The CDR3 sequence: CASSLTTGSTNNSPLHF. CDR3 bases: TGTGCCAGCAGCCTCACTACCGGGTCCACGAATAATTCACCCCTCCACTTT.

This clonotype has at least ten counts. The rearrangement links TRBV29-1 to TRBJ2-1; TRBD1 agrees at 7 bases. The CDR3 spans 12 residues. Trimming cost V 7 bases and J 0 bases; bases outside gene matches: 0. From germline, CDR1 is SQVTM and CDR2 ANQGSEA. In DNA, the CDR3 is TGCAGCGCAGGGGGCTCCTACAATGAGCAGTTCTTC. It codes for CSAGGSYNEQFF.

The chain couples TRBV11-3 to TRBJ2-1; 11 bases align to TRBD2. With 10 bases clipped from V and 5 bases from J, the junction kept 10 bases outside the gene matches. This CDR3 is 15 amino acids long. Germline V gene sequence: CDR1 SGHNT, CDR2 YENEEA. CDR3 sequence reads: CAISLLAGAHNEQFF. The DNA for the CDR3 is TGTGCCATTAGCTTACTAGCGGGAGCTCACAATGAGCAGTTCTTC.

Of note for this clonotype: Germline and junction disagree at one end, which may indicate a read error. The chain has TRBV28 and TRBJ2-7; 8 bases are shared with TRBD1. This CDR3 spans 14 amino acids. Germline CDR1 reads MDHEN; CDR2 reads SYDVKM. The CDR3 spells CASRRQGSINEQYF. The CDR3 nucleotides are TGTGCCAGCAGACGACAGGGGAGCATCAACGAGCAATACTTC. Together with reference TRBV28 and TRBJ2-7, the CDR3 gives the full variable domain: DVKVTQSSRYLVKRTGEKVFLECVQDMDHENMFWYRQDPGLGLRLIYFSYDVKMKEKGDIPEGYSVSREKKERFSLILESASTNQTSMYLCASRRQGSINEQYFGPGTRLTVT.

There are many counts of this clonotype. J is TRBJ1-2 and V is TRBV7-8, with 9 bases identical to TRBD1. The germline gives CDR1 SGHVS, CDR2 FQNEAQ. V lost 1 base and J lost 5; bases outside the gene matches: 17. This CDR3 spans 19 amino acids. The CDR3 nucleotides read TGTGCCAGCAGCTTAGTTTCACAGGGGGCGAATTCTCGTCTTTATGGCTACACCTTC. It specifies CASSLVSQGANSRLYGYTF.

Of note for this clonotype: The CDR3 ends on some other residue instead of the conserved phenylalanine or tryptophan, so this is likely a read error. It is unclear where the CDR3 begins or ends on the DNA, so no DNA is shown, and the CDR3 is as TCRdb lists it. The chain joins TRBV29-1 to TRBJ2-1; the table's D call, TRBD1, has no DNA check behind it. The CDR3 is 12 amino acids in total, end residues counted. Germline CDR1 and CDR2: SQVTM and ANQGSEA. This CDR3 reads CSTPGQRGERFL.

This clonotype was recorded at least ten times. V gene TRBV10-3 combines with J gene TRBJ2-1, with no clear D. CDR3 size: 12 residues. The V end was cut by 5 bases, the J end by 4 bases, with 6 bases between. Germline V gene data show CDR1 as ENHRY and CDR2 as SYGVKD. The CDR3 here is CAISRSYNEQFF. The DNA for the CDR3 is TGTGCCATCAGTCGATCATACAATGAGCAGTTCTTC.

This clonotype was seen at least ten times. V gene TRBV30 combines with J gene TRBJ2-7, with unresolved D. CDR1 is GTSNPN, CDR2 SVGIG, per germline (reference sequence). This CDR3 is built from 12 residues. V gave up 0 bases and J gave up 6 bases, with 9 bases separating them. The CDR3 spells CAWSVGSLEQYF. CDR3 nucleotide sequence: TGTGCCTGGAGTGTAGGGTCTCTCGAGCAGTACTTC.